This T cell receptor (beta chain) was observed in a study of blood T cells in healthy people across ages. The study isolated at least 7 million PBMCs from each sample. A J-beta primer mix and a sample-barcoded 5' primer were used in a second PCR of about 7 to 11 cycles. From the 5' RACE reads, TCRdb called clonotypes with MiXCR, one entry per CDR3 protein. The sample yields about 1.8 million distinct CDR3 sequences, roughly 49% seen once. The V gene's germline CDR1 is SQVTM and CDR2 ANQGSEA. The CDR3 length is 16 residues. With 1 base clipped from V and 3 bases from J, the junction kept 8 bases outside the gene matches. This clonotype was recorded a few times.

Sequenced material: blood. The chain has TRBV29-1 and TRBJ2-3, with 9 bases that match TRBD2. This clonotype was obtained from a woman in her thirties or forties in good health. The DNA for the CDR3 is TGCAGCGTTGAAGCGAACCCGGGACTAGCAACAGATACGCAGTATTTT. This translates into CSVEANPGLATDTQYF.